The present T cell receptor (beta chain) was sequenced within a study of blood T cell repertoires in COVID-19. About the study: The analysed material was cDNA or gDNA that came from T cells, B-cell-depleted T cells, or PBMCs.

The germline gives CDR1 DFQATT, CDR2 SNEGSKA (reference sequence). The CDR3 totals 14 residues. V was pared by 3 bases and J by 7 bases, with 11 bases of the junction left unmatched. Per the study methods: Researchers report that nucleated cell counts were estimated from reference gene primer amplification. Repertoires were generated with immunoSEQ multiplex PCR, while TCRdb's copy carries only in-frame clones and drops some. V, J and clone size derive from that table, while D and trimming were established from the DNA sequence. Of fewer than 50,000 clones in the sample, 65% to 80% were seen once. This TCR was recovered from a man aged 65 to 85 with acute or convalescent COVID-19. The rearrangement joins TRBV20-1 to TRBJ1-2, with TRBD1 matching 7 bases. What was sequenced was peripheral blood. The CDR3 sequence is CSASPSKSGGGYTF. CDR3 sequence (DNA): TGCAGTGCTAGTCCCTCCAAGTCAGGGGGTGGCTACACCTTC.